The 2 T cell receptor beta chains reported below all come from one sample, sequenced in a study of T cells in Graves' hyperthyroidism and ophthalmopathy (dated by TCRdb to 2018 to 2020). The library came from multiplex PCR. The reads were generated on an Illumina HiSeq 2000. TCR beta CDR3 regions were amplified from RNA transcripts. The first round of RT-PCR for the TCR CDR3 was performed with the HTBI primer set and the Qiagen OneStep RT-PCR kit. Using fastp at Q25 and MiXCR, TCRdb reprocessed the public reads and kept productive beta chains. Each entry is one CDR3 protein sequence, shown with its most common DNA and genes. This sample gives fewer than 600,000 distinct CDR3 sequences in total; over 13% of them show up just once. The top ten clonotypes cover roughly 17% of the sample. Source material: blood. The receptors shown here come from a woman between 18 and 29 years old with Graves' hyperthyroidism.

Points on this clonotype: A much larger clone is a single base away; this may be a read error. The V call is TRBV12-3 or TRBV12-4, the J call TRBJ1-2, with D unclear. V lost 8 bases and J 7 bases, leaving 11 bases between the germline ends. The CDR3 is 11 residues long. The CDR3, as DNA: TGTGCCAGCGGTTCCGCTCTTGGCTACACCTTC. Protein sequence: CASGSALGYTF.

This clonotype was seen many times. V usage is TRBV9 and J usage is TRBJ1-2; TRBD1 matches at 7 bases. CDR3 length: 15 amino acids. Germline CDR1 SGDLS, CDR2 YYNGEE. V gave up 3 bases and J gave up 4 bases; unmatched junction bases: 9. The CDR3 here is CASSAQGTLIYGYTF. CDR3 nucleotide sequence: TGTGCCAGCAGCGCACAGGGGACCCTCATCTATGGCTACACCTTC.